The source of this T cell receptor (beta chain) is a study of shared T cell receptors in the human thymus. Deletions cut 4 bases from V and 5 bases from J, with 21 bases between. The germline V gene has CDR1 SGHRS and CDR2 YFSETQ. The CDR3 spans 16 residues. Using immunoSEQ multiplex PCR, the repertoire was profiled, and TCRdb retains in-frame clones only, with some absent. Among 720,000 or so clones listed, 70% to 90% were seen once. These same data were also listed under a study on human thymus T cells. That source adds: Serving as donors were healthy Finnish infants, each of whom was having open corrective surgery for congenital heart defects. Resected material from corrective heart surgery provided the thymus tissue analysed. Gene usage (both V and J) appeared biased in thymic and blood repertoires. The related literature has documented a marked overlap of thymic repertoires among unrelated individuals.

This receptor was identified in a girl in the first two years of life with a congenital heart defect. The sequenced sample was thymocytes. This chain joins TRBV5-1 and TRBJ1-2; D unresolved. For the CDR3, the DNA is TGCGCCAGCAGCACCACGAAAGGAGCCACGGGGTATGGCTACACCTTC. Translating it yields CASSTTKGATGYGYTF.